What follows is one T cell receptor (beta chain) and its context. Its specificity is not known. TCRdb's copy holds only in-frame clones and misses some; the assay was immunoSEQ multiplex PCR. The profile shows 55,000 to 70,000 clones, about 82% of them singletons. These data come from a study of OX40 agonist ivuxolimab in advanced cancers. Study at large: Three patients responded partially, comprising one with hepatocellular carcinoma and two with cutaneous melanoma. Notes on the study in general: The 0.1-3.0 mg/kg partial responders had among the lowest clonal expansion. The mean number of expanded clones was higher in CD8+ T cells than in CD4+.

Patients with autoimmune history or systemic immunosuppression were excluded. The origin of this receptor is an adult with an advanced solid tumor such as melanoma, head and neck, liver or kidney cancer. The sample consisted of CD4+ or CD8+ T cells sorted from blood, taken in a trial of the OX40 agonist ivuxolimab.

The CDR3 DNA reads as TGTGCCAGCAGCTCCCGGGACAGGGTACCTAGCGGGGGGAACAATGAGCAGTTCTTC. Translated, it gives CASSSRDRVPSGGNNEQFF. The J gene is TRBJ2-1, the V gene TRBV7-9, with TRBD2 identical over 11 bases. With 4 bases clipped from V and 5 bases from J, the junction kept 16 bases outside the gene matches. This CDR3 region has 19 residues. CDR1 is SEHNR, CDR2 FQNEAQ, per germline (reference sequence).